This T cell receptor (beta chain) derives from a study of T cells in localized non-small cell lung cancer. General study points: A median of about 54 of the top 100 tumor clones appeared in adjacent lung, which was paired and uninvolved. Higher blood T cell density went with longer overall survival.

Using immunoSEQ multiplex PCR, the repertoire was profiled, and TCRdb retains in-frame clones only, with some absent. The sample records tens of thousands of clones, approximately 85% being singletons. With respect to this clone: Its cognate antigen is unknown.

The clonotype originates from a man aged 40 to 70 with stage I lung adenocarcinoma. Specimen: peripheral blood, collected before any cancer treatment.

CDR3 in amino acids: CSASGTTYEQYF. The CDR3 coding sequence is TGCAGCGCTAGCGGGACGACCTACGAGCAGTACTTC. The rearrangement joins TRBV29-1 to TRBJ2-7, with 9 positions matching TRBD2. CDR3 length: 12 residues. After removal of 7 bases from V and 2 bases from J, the junction contained 3 bases not matched to a gene. The germline V gene has CDR1 SQVTM and CDR2 ANQGSEA.